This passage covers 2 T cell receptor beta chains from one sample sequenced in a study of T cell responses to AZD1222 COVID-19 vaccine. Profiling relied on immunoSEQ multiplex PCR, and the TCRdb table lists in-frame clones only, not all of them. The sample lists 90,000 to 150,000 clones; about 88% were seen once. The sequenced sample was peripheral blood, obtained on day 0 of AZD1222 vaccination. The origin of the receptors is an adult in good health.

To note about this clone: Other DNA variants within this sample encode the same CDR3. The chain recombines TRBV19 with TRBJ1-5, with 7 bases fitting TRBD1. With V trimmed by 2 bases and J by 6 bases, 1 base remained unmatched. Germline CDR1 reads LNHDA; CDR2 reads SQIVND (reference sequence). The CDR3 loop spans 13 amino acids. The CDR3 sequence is CASSIQGGQPQHF. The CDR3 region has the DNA TGTGCCAGTAGTATACAGGGGGGTCAGCCCCAGCATTTT. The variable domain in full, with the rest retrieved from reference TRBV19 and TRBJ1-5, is DGGITQSPKYLFRKEGQNVTLSCEQNLNHDAMYWYRQDPGQGLRLIYYSQIVNDFQKGDIAEGYSVSREKKESFPLTVTSAQKNPTAFYLCASSIQGGQPQHFGDGTRLSIL.

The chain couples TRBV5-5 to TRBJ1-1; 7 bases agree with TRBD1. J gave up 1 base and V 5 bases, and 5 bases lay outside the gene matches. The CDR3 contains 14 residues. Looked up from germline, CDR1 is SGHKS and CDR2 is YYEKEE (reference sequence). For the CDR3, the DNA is TGTGCCAGCAGACCAGGGGGGAGGAACACTGAAGCTTTCTTT. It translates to CASRPGGRNTEAFF.